The present entry profiles one T cell receptor (beta chain) with its context. Primers for the PCR totalled 60 Vbeta and 13 Jbeta. This table comes from immunoSEQ multiplex PCR, and its TCRdb copy is limited to in-frame clones, with some not included. The repertoire has some 190,000 clones, 83% of them found once; the top ten carry 1.5% to 2%. The germline V and J ends were trimmed by 1 base and 5 bases, with 9 bases remaining between them. The CDR3 contains 14 residues. The germline V gene encodes CDR1 LNHNV and CDR2 YYDKDF (reference sequence). The data belong to a study of cytomegalovirus exposure and HLA in healthy donors.

V gene TRBV15 combines with J gene TRBJ1-5, with TRBD1 as a possible D gene (5 bases). The clonotype was recovered from a man aged 35-49 years in good health and CMV-seropositive. The material sequenced was PBMCs. CDR3 region: CATSRGTGDQPQHF. CDR3 bases: TGTGCCACCAGCAGAGGAACAGGCGATCAGCCCCAGCATTTT.